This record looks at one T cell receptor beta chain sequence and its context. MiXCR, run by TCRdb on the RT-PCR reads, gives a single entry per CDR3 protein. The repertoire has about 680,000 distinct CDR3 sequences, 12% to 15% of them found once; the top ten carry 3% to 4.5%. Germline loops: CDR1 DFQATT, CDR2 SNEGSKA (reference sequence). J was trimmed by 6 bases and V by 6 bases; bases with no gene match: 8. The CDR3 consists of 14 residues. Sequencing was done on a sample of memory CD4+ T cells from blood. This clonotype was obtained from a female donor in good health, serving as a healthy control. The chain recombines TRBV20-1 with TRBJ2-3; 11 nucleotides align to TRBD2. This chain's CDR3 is CSALKLAGADTQYF. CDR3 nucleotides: TGCAGTGCCCTTAAACTAGCGGGGGCGGATACGCAGTATTTT.